This entry lists 10 T cell receptor beta chains sequenced from one sample in a study of blood T cell repertoires in COVID-19. The method was immunoSEQ multiplex PCR; TCRdb's version includes in-frame clones alone and lacks a portion of them. The table has about 210,000 clones, 84% seen once. Sequencing input: peripheral blood. These receptors were taken from a woman aged 45-65 years with active or convalescent COVID-19.

This clone showed up just once. The V gene is TRBV7-2, the J gene TRBJ2-7, with 7 bases aligning to TRBD2. Germline values: CDR1 SGHTA, CDR2 FQGNSA. This CDR3 has 14 residues. V shed 1 base, J shed 4 bases, and the junction held 4 bases outside the gene matches. CDR3 DNA sequence: TGTGCCAGCAGCTTAGGGGCGGGGGATTACGAGCAGTACTTC. Translated, it gives CASSLGAGDYEQYF.

The chain combines TRBV6-5 with TRBJ1-1, with 10 bases lining up with TRBD1. Germline V gene data show CDR1 as MNHEY and CDR2 as SVGAGI. J gave up 3 bases and V 4 bases, and 2 bases lay outside the gene matches. CDR3 length: 14 amino acids. The CDR3 loop reads CASSLTGGYTEAFF. In DNA form, the CDR3 reads TGTGCCAGCAGTTTGACAGGGGGCTACACTGAAGCTTTCTTT.

V is TRBV6-5 and J is TRBJ1-3; D remains ambiguous. The germline V gene has CDR1 MNHEY and CDR2 SVGAGI. The CDR3 spans 16 residues. Trimming took 0 bases from V and 0 from J, leaving 9 bases between them. As DNA, the CDR3 is TGTGCCAGCAGTTACTCGGGCCGCCACTCTGGAAACACCATATATTTT. Amino acids: CASSYSGRHSGNTIYF.

This chain uses TRBV19 with TRBJ2-1; possibly TRBD1 for D (6 bases). Germline-derived CDR1 and CDR2 are LNHDA and SQIVND (reference sequence). Trimming shortened V by 8 bases and J by 3 bases, and 14 bases separated the two germline ends. The CDR3 is 14 amino acids. The CDR3 DNA follows: TGTGCCAGTCAACAGGGTTATATCTACAATGAGCAGTTCTTC. As protein: CASQQGYIYNEQFF.

The chain carries TRBV27 and TRBJ2-7, with 7 bases matching TRBD1. The CDR3 sequence is 14 residues long. The V segment lost 4 bases and the J segment 1 base; nucleotides outside the gene matches: 4. Germline V gene data show CDR1 as MNHEY and CDR2 as SMNVEV (reference sequence). CDR3 loop: CASSSRTGSYEQYF. The CDR3 bases are TGTGCCAGCAGTTCAAGGACAGGATCCTACGAGCAGTACTTC.

The chain couples TRBV5-1 to TRBJ2-1; 13 bases agree with TRBD2. The junction had 11 bases not matched to a gene; V was cut back by 4 bases and J by 13 bases. Germline values: CDR1 SGHRS, CDR2 YFSETQ. There are 15 residues in the CDR3. CDR3: CASSTGTSGAVVQFF. The CDR3 bases are TGCGCCAGCAGCACCGGGACTAGCGGGGCCGTGGTCCAGTTCTTC.

This clone turned up a few times. The chain joins TRBV3-1 (or the pseudogene TRBV3-2) to TRBJ2-1; 13 bases are shared with TRBD2. The CDR3 loop spans 18 amino acids. Germline values: CDR1 LGHDT, CDR2 YNNKEL (reference sequence). The V gene end was trimmed by 3 bases and the J gene end by 6 bases; junction bases not matched to a gene: 11. The CDR3 coding sequence is TGTGCCAGCAGCCACCGAATCGGGACTAGCGGGATCCGCAATGAGCAGTTCTTC. Amino acids: CASSHRIGTSGIRNEQFF.

This clone has only a few counts. V gene TRBV7-3 combines with J gene TRBJ2-1; maybe TRBD2 (5 bases). The CDR3 has 13 amino acids. Trimming cost V 4 bases and J 9 bases, with 13 bases left between them. The germline V gene has CDR1 SGHTA and CDR2 FQGTGA. CDR3 loop: CASSSDWAGEQFF. DNA for the CDR3: TGTGCCAGCAGCTCGGACTGGGCGGGTGAGCAGTTCTTC.

Written as DNA, the CDR3 is TGTGCCAGCAGCTCCCGGACTAGCGGGAGGTACCAAGAGACCCAGTACTTC. Encoded protein: CASSSRTSGRYQETQYF. The rearrangement uses TRBV7-2 and TRBJ2-5, with 14 nucleotides matching TRBD2. Germline CDR1 SGHTA, CDR2 FQGNSA. This CDR3 contains 17 residues. V gave up 4 bases and J gave up 0 bases; unmatched junction bases: 4. Looking up the rest from reference TRBV7-2 and TRBJ2-5 gives the full variable domain: GAGVSQSPSNKVTEKGKDVELRCDPISGHTALYWYRQSLGQGLEFLIYFQGNSAPDKSGLPSDRFSAERTGGSVSTLTIQRTQQEDSAVYLCASSSRTSGRYQETQYFGPGTRLLVL.

The chain recombines TRBV9 with TRBJ2-2, with D perhaps matching TRBD2 (5 bases). The CDR3 has 15 residues. The V gene lost 0 bases and the J gene lost 7 bases, with 13 bases spanning the gap. In germline, CDR1 is SGDLS, CDR2 YYNGEE. The CDR3 DNA is TGTGCCAGCAGCGTAGATGGGATAGCGCGCGGGGAGCTGTTTTTT. Translated, it gives CASSVDGIARGELFF.